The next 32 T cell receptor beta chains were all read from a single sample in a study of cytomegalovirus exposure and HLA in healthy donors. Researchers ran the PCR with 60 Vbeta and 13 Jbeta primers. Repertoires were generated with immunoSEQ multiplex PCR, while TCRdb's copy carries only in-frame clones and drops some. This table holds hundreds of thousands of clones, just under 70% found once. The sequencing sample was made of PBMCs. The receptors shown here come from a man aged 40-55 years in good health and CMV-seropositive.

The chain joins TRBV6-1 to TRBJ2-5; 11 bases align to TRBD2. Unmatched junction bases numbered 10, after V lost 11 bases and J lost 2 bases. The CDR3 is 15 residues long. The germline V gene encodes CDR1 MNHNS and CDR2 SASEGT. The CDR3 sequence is CAHSWLAGGQETQYF. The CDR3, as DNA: TGTGCCCACTCGTGGCTAGCGGGGGGACAAGAGACCCAGTACTTC.

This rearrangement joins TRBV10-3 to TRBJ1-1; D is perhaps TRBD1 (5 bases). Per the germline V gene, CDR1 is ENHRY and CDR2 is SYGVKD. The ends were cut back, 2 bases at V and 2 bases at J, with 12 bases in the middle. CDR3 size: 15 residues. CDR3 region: CAISERQLYNTEAFF. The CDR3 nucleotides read TGTGCCATCAGTGAGAGACAGTTATATAACACTGAAGCTTTCTTT.

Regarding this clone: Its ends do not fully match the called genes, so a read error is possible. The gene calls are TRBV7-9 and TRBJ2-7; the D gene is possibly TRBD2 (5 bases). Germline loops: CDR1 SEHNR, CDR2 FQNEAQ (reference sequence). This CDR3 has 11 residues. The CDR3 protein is CSSQREYEQYF. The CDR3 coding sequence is TGTTCCAGCCAAAGGGAGTACGAGCAGTACTTC.

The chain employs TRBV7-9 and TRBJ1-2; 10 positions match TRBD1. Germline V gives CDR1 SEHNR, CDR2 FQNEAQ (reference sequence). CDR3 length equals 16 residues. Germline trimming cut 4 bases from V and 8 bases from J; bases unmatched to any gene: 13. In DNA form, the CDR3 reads TGTGCCAGCAGCTCCCACGGCGACAGGGGGCTTTGGGGCTACACCTTC. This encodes CASSSHGDRGLWGYTF.

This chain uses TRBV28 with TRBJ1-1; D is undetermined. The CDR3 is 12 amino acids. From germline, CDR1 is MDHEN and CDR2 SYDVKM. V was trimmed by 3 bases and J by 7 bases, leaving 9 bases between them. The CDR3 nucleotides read TGTGCCAGCAGTTTTGGAGATTTTGAAGCTTTCTTT. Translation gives CASSFGDFEAFF.

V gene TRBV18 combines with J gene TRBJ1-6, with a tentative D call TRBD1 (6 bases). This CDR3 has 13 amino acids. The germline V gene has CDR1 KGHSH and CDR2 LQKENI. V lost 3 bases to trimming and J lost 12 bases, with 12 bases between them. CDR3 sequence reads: CASSPGGGQPLHF. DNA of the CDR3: TGTGCCAGCTCACCGGGCGGGGGGCAACCCCTCCACTTT.

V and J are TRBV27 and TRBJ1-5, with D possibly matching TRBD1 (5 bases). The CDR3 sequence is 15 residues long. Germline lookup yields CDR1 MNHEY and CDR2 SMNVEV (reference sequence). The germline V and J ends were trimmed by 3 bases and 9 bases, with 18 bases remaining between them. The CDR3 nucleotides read TGTGCCAGCAGTTTCTACGGGGGTGGGATTGGGCCCCAGCATTTT. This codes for CASSFYGGGIGPQHF.

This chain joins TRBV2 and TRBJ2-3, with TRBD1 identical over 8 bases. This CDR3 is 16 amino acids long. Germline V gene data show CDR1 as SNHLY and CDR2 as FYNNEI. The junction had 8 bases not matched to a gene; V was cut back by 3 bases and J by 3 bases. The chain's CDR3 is CASSDRGRRMTDTQYF. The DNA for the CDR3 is TGTGCCAGCAGTGACAGGGGGCGAAGGATGACAGATACGCAGTATTTT.

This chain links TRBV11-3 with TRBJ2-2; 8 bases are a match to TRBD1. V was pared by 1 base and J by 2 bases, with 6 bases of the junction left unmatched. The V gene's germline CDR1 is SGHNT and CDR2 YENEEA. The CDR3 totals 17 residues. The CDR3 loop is CASSLGPTGDNTGELFF. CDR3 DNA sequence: TGTGCCAGCAGCTTAGGCCCGACAGGGGATAACACCGGGGAGCTGTTTTTT.

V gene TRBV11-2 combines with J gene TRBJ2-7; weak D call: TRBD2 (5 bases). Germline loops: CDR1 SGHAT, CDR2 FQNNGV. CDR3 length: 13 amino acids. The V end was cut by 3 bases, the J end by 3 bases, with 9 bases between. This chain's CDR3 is CASSLDSSYEQYF. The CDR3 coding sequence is TGTGCCAGCAGCTTGGACTCCAGCTACGAGCAGTACTTC.

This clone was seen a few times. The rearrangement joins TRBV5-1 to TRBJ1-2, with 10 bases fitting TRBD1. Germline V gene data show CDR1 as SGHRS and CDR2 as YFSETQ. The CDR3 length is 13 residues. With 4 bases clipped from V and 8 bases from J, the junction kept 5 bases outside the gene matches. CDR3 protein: CASSPGQGEGYTF. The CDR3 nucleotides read TGCGCCAGCAGCCCAGGACAGGGGGAGGGCTACACCTTC. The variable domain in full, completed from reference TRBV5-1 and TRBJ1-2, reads KAGVTQTPRYLIKTRGQQVTLSCSPISGHRSVSWYQQTPGQGLQFLFEYFSETQRNKGNFPGRFSGRQFSNSRSEMNVSTLELGDSALYLCASSPGQGEGYTFGSGTRLTVV.

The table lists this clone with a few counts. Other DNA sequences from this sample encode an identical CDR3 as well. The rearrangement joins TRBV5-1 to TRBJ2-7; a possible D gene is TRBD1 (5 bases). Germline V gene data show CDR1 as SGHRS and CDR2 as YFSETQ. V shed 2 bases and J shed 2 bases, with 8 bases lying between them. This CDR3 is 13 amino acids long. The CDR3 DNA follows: TGCGCCAGCAGCTTTGACAGAACCTACGAGCAGTACTTC. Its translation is CASSFDRTYEQYF.

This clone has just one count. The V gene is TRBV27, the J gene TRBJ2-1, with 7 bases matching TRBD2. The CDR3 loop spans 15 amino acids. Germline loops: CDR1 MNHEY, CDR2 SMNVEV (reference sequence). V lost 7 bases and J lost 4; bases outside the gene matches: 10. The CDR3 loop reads CASKLRASGYNEQFF. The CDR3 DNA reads TGTGCCAGCAAACTTAGGGCTAGCGGATACAATGAGCAGTTCTTC.

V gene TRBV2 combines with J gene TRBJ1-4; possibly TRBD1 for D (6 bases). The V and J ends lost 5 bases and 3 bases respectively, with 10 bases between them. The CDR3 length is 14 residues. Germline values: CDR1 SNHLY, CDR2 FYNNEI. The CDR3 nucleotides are TGTGCCAGCAGTTGGACAGCCTCTAATGAAAAACTGTTTTTT. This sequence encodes CASSWTASNEKLFF.

The CDR3 coding sequence is TGCGCCAGCAGCCAAGAAGCAGGCGTGCAGCCCCAGCATTTT. This translates into CASSQEAGVQPQHF. V usage is TRBV4-1 and J usage is TRBJ1-5; no firm D call. The CDR3 consists of 14 residues. V lost 0 bases and J 7 bases, leaving 10 bases between the germline ends. The germline gives CDR1 MGHRA, CDR2 YSYEKL.

The CDR3 DNA is TGTGCCAGCAGCTTCGAGCGGGGGGGCGGCGAGCAGTACTTC. Translation: CASSFERGGGEQYF. The chain is built from TRBV13 and TRBJ2-7, with 10 bases fitting TRBD2. Trimming cost V 3 bases and J 6 bases; bases outside gene matches: 5. Per the germline V gene, CDR1 is PRHDT and CDR2 is FYEKMQ (reference sequence). This CDR3 contains 14 residues. Together with reference TRBV13 and TRBJ2-7, the CDR3 gives the full variable domain: AAGVIQSPRHLIKEKRETATLKCYPIPRHDTVYWYQQGPGQDPQFLISFYEKMQSDKGSIPDRFSAQQFSDYHSELNMSSLELGDSALYFCASSFERGGGEQYFGPGTRLTVT.

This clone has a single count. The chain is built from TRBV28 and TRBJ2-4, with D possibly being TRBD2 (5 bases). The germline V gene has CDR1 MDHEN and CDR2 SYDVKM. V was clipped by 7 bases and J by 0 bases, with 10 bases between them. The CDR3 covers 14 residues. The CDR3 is CASKYGEAKNIQYF. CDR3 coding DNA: TGTGCCAGCAAATACGGGGAAGCCAAAAACATTCAGTACTTC.

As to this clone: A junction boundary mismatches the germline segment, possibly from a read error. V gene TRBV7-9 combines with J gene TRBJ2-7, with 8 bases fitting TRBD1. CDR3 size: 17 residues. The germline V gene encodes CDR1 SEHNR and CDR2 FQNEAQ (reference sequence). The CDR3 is CAGSPGTGRTGSYEQYF. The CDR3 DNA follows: TGTGCCGGCAGCCCTGGGACAGGTCGGACCGGGTCGTACGAGCAGTACTTC.

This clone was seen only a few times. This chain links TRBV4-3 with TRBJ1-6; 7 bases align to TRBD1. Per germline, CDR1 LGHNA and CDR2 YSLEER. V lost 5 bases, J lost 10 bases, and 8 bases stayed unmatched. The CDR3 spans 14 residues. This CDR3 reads CASSSDRAVSPLHF. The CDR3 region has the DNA TGCGCCAGCAGCTCAGACAGGGCGGTATCACCCCTCCACTTT.

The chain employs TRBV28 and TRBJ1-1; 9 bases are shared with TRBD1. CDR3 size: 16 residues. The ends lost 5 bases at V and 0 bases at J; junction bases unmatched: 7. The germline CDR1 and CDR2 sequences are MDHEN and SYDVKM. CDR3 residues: CASSSPGTGLNTEAFF. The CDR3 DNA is TGTGCCAGCAGTAGTCCCGGGACAGGGCTGAACACTGAAGCTTTCTTT.

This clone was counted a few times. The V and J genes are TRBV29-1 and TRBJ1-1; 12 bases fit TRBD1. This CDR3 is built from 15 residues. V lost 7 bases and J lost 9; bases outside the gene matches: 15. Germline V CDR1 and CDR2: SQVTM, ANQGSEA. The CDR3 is CSAGTGGPQQEKAFF. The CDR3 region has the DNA TGCAGCGCTGGGACAGGGGGCCCGCAACAAGAAAAAGCTTTCTTT.

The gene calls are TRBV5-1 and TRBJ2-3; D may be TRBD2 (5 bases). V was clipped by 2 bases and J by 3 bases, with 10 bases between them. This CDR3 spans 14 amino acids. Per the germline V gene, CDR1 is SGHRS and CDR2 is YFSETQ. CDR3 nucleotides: TGCGCCAGCAGCTTTCAAACGGGAACAGATACGCAGTATTTT. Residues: CASSFQTGTDTQYF. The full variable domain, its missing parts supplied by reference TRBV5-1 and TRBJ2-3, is KAGVTQTPRYLIKTRGQQVTLSCSPISGHRSVSWYQQTPGQGLQFLFEYFSETQRNKGNFPGRFSGRQFSNSRSEMNVSTLELGDSALYLCASSFQTGTDTQYFGPGTRLTVL.

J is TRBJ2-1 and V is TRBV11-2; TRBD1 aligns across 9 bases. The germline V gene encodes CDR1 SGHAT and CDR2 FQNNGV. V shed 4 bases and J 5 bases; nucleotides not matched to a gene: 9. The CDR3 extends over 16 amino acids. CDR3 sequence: CASSSTLDRGDNEQFF. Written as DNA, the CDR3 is TGTGCCAGCAGCTCGACGCTGGACAGGGGTGACAATGAGCAGTTCTTC.

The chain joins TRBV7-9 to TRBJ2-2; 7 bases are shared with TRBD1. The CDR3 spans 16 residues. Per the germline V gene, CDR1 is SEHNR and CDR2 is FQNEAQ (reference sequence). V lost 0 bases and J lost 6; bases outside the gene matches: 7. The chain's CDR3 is CASSLAGGRSSGELFF. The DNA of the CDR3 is TGTGCCAGCAGCTTAGCAGGGGGCCGCTCGTCCGGGGAGCTGTTTTTT. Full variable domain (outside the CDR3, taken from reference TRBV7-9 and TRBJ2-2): DTGVSQNPRHKITKRGQNVTFRCDPISEHNRLYWYRQTLGQGPEFLTYFQNEAQLEKSRLLSDRFSAERPKGSFSTLEIQRTEQGDSAMYLCASSLAGGRSSGELFFGEGSRLTVL.

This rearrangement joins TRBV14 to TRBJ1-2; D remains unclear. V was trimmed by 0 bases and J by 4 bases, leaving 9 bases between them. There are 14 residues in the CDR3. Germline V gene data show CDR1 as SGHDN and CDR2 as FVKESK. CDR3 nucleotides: TGTGCCAGCAGCCAAGATGAGTGGTTCTATGGCTACACCTTC. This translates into CASSQDEWFYGYTF.

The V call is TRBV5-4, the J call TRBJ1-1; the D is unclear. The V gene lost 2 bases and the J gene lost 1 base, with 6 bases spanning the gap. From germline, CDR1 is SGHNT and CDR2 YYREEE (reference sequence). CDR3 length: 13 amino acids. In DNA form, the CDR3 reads TGTGCCAGCAGCTTTTCACAGAACACTGAAGCTTTCTTT. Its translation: CASSFSQNTEAFF.

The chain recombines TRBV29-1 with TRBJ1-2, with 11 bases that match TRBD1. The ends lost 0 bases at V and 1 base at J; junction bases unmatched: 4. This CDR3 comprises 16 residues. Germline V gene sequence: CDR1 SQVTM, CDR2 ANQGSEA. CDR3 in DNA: TGCAGCGTTGAAGATCGAGGGACAGGGGGTAACTATGGCTACACCTTC. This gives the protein CSVEDRGTGGNYGYTF.

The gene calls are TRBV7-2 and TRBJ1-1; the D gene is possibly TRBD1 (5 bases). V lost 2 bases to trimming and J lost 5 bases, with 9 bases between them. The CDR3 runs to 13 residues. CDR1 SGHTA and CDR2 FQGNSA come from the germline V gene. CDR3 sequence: CASSLTEGTEAFF. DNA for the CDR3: TGTGCCAGCAGCTTAACGGAGGGGACTGAAGCTTTCTTT.

The CDR3 reads CATQPGPDKRFGTIYF. The CDR3 region has the DNA TGTGCCACCCAGCCCGGGCCGGACAAACGATTCGGCACCATATATTTT. The rearrangement joins TRBV19 to TRBJ1-3; D perhaps matches TRBD1 (5 bases). The V end lost 10 bases, the J end lost 9 bases, and 28 bases lay between the germline ends. The CDR3 runs 16 residues. Germline V gene lookup returns CDR1 LNHDA and CDR2 SQIVND (reference sequence).

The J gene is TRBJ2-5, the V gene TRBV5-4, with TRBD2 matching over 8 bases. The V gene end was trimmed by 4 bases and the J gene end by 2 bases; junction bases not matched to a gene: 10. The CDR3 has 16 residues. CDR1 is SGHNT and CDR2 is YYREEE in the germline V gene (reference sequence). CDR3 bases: TGTGCCAGCAGCCTAAGAGCGGGGGAGTTTCAAGAGACCCAGTACTTC. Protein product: CASSLRAGEFQETQYF.

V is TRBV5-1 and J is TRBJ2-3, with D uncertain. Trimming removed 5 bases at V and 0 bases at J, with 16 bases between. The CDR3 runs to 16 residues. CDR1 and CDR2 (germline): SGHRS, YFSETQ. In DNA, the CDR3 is TGCGCCAGCAGGTCGGAACAGAAGGCTAGCACAGATACGCAGTATTTT. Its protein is CASRSEQKASTDTQYF.

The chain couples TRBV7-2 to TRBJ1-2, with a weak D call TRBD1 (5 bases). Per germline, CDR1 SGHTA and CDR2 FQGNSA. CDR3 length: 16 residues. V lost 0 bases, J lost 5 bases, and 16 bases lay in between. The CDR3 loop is CASSLAWAGSRYGYTF. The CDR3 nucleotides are TGTGCCAGCAGCTTAGCGTGGGCAGGGTCTCGTTATGGCTACACCTTC. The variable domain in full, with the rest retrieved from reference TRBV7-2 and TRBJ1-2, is GAGVSQSPSNKVTEKGKDVELRCDPISGHTALYWYRQSLGQGLEFLIYFQGNSAPDKSGLPSDRFSAERTGGSVSTLTIQRTQQEDSAVYLCASSLAWAGSRYGYTFGSGTRLTVV.